This T cell receptor (beta chain) appears in the sequencing data of a study of preoperative IRX-2 immunotherapy in early breast cancer. The treatment was: preoperative locoregional IRX-2 cytokine immunotherapy. Patients received preoperative, locoregional IRX-2 cytokine immunotherapy in a phase Ib study. The CDR3 runs to 15 residues. Germline-derived CDR1 and CDR2 are MDHEN and SYDVKM. Trimming removed 3 bases from V and 6 bases from J; junction bases left unmatched: 8. Some clones are missing from TCRdb's copy, which holds only in-frame ones; the method was immunoSEQ multiplex PCR. Of about 32,000 clones in the sample, 75% to 90% were seen once.

The V and J genes are TRBV28 and TRBJ2-3; 8 bases map to TRBD2. The receptor was derived from a human donor with breast cancer. The specimen was lymph node tissue, collected from a patient treated with IRX-2 immunotherapy. In DNA, the CDR3 is TGTGCCAGCAGTTTTCCGGGCCGCGGGGGGGATACGCAGTATTTT. Translation: CASSFPGRGGDTQYF.